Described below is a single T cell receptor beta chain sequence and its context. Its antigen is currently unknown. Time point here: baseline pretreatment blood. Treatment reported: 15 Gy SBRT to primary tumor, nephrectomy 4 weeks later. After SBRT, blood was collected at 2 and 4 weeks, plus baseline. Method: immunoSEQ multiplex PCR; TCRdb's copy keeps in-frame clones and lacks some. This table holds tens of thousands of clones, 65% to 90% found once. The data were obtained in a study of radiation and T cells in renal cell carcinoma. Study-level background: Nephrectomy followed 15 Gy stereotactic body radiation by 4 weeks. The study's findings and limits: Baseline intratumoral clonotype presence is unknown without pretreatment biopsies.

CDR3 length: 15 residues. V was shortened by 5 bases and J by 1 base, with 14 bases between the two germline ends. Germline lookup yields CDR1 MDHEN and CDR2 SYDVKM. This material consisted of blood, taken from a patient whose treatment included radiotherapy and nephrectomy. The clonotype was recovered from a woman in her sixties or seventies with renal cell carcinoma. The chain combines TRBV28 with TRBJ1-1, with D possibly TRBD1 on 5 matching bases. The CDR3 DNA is TGTGCCAGCAGTGTACAGGTACCAAAGAACACTGAAGCTTTCTTT. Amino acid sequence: CASSVQVPKNTEAFF.